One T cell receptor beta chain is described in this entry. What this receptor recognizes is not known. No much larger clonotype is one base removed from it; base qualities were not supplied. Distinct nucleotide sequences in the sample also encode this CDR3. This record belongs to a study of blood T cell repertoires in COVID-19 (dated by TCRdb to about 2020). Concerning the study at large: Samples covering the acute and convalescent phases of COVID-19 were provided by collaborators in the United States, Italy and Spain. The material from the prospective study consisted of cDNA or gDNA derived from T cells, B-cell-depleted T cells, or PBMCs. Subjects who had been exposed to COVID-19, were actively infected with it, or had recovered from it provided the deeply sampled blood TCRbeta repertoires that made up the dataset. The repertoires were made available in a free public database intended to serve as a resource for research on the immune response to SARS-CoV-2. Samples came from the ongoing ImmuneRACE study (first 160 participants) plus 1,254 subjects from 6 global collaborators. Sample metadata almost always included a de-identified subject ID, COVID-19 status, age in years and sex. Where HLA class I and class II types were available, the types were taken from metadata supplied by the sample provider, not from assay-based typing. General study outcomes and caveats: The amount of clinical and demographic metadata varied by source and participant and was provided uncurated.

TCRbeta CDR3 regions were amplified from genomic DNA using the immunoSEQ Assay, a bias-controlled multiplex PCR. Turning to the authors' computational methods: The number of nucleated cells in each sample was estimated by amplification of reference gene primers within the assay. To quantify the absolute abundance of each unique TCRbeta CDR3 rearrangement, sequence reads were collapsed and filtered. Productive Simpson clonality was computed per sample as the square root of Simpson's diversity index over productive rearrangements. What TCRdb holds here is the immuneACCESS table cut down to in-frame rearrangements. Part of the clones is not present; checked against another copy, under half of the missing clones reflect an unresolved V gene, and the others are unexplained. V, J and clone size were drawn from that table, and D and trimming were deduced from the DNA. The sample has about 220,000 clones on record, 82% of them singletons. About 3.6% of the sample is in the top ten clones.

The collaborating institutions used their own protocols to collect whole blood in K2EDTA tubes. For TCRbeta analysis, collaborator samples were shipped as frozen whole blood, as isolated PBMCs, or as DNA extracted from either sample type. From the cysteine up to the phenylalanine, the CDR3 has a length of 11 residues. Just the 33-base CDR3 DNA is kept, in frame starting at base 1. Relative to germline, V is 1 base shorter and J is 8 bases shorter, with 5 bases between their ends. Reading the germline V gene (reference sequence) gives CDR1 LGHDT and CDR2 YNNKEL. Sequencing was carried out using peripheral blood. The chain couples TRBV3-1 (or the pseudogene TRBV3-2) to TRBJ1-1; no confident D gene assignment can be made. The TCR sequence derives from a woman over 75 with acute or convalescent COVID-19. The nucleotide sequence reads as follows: TGTGCCAGCAGCCAAGCCAGGGAAGCTTTCTTT. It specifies CASSQAREAFF.